Shown below are 2 T cell receptor beta chains from a single sample sequenced in a study of cytomegalovirus exposure and HLA in healthy donors. In the PCR, 60 Vbeta and 13 Jbeta primers were used. TCRdb's table, derived via immunoSEQ multiplex PCR, lists solely in-frame clones and lacks some. In the table there are roughly 130,000 clones, 74% of which are singletons. The specimen was PBMCs. These receptors all come from a woman aged 45-60 years in good health and CMV-seropositive.

The V and J genes are TRBV14 and TRBJ1-1; D ambiguous. This CDR3 spans 16 amino acids. The V gene lost 0 bases and the J gene lost 0 bases, with 11 bases spanning the gap. Per germline, CDR1 SGHDN and CDR2 FVKESK. CDR3 sequence (DNA): TGTGCCAGCAGCCAAGATGTTGGGCGCATGAACACTGAAGCTTTCTTT. Residues: CASSQDVGRMNTEAFF. Supplemented by reference TRBV14 and TRBJ1-1, the full variable domain reads EAGVTQFPSHSVIEKGQTVTLRCDPISGHDNLYWYRRVMGKEIKFLLHFVKESKQDESGMPNNRFLAERTGGTYSTLKVQPAELEDSGVYFCASSQDVGRMNTEAFFGQGTRLTVV.

The CDR3: CASSLEGSYNEQFF. CDR3 DNA: TGTGCCAGCAGCTTAGAGGGGTCCTACAATGAGCAGTTCTTC. The chain carries TRBV7-8 and TRBJ2-1, with a possible D match to TRBD1 (5 bases). The CDR3 is 14 amino acids. In germline, CDR1 is SGHVS, CDR2 FQNEAQ. Trimming shortened V by 1 base and J by 1 base, and 5 bases separated the two germline ends. Full variable domain (outside the CDR3, taken from reference TRBV7-8 and TRBJ2-1): GAGVSQSPRYKVAKRGQDVALRCDPISGHVSLFWYQQALGQGPEFLTYFQNEAQLDKSGLPSDRFFAERPEGSVSTLKIQRTQQEDSAVYLCASSLEGSYNEQFFGPGTRLTVL.